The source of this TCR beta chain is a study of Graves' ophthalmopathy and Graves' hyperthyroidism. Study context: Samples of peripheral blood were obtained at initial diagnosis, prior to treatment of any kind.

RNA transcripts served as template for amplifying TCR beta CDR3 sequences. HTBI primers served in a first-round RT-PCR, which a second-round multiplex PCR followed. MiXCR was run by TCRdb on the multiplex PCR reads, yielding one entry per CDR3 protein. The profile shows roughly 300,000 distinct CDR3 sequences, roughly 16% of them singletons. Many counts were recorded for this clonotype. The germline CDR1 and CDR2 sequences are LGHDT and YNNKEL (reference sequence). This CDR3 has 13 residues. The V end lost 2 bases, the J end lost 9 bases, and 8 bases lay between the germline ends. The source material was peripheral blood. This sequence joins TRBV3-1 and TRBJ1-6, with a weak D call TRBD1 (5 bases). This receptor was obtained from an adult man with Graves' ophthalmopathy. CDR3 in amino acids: CASSQLGTSPLHF. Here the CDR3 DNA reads TGTGCCAGCAGCCAATTGGGGACTTCACCCCTCCACTTT.